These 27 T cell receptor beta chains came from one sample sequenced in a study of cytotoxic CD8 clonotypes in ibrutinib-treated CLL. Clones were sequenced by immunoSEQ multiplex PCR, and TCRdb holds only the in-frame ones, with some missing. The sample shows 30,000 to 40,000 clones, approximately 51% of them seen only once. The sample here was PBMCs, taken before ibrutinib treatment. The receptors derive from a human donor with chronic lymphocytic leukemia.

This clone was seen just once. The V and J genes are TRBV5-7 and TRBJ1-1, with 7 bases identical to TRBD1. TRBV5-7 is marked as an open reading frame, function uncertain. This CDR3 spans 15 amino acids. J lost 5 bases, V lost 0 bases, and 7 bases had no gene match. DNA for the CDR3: TGTGCCAGCAGCTTGGTTCAAAGGGGGCTGACTGAAGCTTTCTTT. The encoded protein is CASSLVQRGLTEAFF.

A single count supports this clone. CDR3 sequence (DNA): TGTGCCAGCAGGGACAGGGGATTCGACGAGCAGTACTTC. Translated: CASRDRGFDEQYF. The chain combines TRBV6-5 with TRBJ2-7, with 9 nucleotides matching TRBD1. J gave up 5 bases and V 6 bases, and 5 bases lay outside the gene matches. The CDR3 is 13 amino acids. CDR1 is MNHEY and CDR2 is SVGAGI in the germline V gene.

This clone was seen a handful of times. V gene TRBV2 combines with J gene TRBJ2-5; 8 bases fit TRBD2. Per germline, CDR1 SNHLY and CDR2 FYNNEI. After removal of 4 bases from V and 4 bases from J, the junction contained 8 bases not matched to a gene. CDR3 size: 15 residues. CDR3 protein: CASSARTSWVETQYF. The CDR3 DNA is TGTGCCAGCAGTGCAAGGACTAGCTGGGTAGAGACCCAGTACTTC.

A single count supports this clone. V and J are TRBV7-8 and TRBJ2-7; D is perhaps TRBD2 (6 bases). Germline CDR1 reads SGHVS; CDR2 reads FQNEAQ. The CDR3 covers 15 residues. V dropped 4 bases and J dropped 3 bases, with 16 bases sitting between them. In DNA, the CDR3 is TGTGCCAGCAGCTCGAAATCCGGGACTCACTACGAGCAGTACTTC. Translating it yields CASSSKSGTHYEQYF.

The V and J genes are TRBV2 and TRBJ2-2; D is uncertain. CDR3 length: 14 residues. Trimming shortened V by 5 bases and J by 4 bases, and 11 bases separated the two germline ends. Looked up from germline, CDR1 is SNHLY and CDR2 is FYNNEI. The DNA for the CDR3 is TGTGCCAGCAGTATGACTCGTCGCACCGGGGAGCTGTTTTTT. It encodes CASSMTRRTGELFF. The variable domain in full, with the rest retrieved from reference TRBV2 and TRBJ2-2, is EPEVTQTPSHQVTQMGQEVILRCVPISNHLYFYWYRQILGQKVEFLVSFYNNEISEKSEIFDDQFSVERPDGSNFTLKIRSTKLEDSAMYFCASSMTRRTGELFFGEGSRLTVL.

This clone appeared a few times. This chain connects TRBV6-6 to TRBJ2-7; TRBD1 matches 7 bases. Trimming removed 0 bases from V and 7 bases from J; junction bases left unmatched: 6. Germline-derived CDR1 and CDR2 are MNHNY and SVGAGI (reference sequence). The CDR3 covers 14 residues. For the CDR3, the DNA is TGTGCCAGCAGTTACTCAGGGGGCTCGGGAGAGCAGTACTTC. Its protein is CASSYSGGSGEQYF.

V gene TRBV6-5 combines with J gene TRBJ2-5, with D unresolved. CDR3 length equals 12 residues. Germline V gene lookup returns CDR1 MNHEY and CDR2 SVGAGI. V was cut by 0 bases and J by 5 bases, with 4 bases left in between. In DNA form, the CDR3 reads TGTGCCAGCAGTTACTCGATGGAGACCCAGTACTTC. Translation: CASSYSMETQYF.

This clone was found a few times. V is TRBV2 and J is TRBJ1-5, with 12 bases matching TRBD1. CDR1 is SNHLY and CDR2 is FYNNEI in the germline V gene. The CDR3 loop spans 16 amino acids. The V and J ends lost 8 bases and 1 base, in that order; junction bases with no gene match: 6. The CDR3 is CASGTGGRRSNQPQHF. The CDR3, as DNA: TGTGCCAGCGGGACAGGGGGCCGTAGAAGCAATCAGCCCCAGCATTTT.

CDR3 DNA: TGTGCCAGCAGCTTAGCCCAGGGGAATAACTATGGCTACACCTTC. This translates into CASSLAQGNNYGYTF. The chain couples TRBV7-2 to TRBJ1-2; a weak D match, TRBD1 (6 bases). The CDR3 is 15 residues long. Germline CDR1 and CDR2: SGHTA and FQGNSA. The germline V and J ends were trimmed by 0 bases and 1 base, with 9 bases remaining between them.

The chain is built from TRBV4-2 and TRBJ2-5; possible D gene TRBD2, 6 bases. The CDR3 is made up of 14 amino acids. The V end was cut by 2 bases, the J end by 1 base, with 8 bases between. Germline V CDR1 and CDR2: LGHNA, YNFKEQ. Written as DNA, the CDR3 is TGTGCCAGCAGCCAACGGCGGGGCCAAGAGACCCAGTACTTC. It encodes CASSQRRGQETQYF.

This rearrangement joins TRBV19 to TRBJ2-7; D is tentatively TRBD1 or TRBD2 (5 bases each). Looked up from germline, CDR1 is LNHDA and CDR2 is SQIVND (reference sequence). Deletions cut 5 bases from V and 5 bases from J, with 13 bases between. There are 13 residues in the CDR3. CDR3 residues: CASSSGRLHEQYF. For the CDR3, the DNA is TGTGCCAGTAGTTCAGGGAGACTACACGAGCAGTACTTC.

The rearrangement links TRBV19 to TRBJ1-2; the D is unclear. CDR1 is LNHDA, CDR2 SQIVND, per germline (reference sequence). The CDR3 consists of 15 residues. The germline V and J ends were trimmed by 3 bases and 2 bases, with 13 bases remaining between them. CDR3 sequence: CASSILLASNYGYTF. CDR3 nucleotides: TGTGCCAGTAGTATTCTTCTGGCCTCAAACTATGGCTACACCTTC.

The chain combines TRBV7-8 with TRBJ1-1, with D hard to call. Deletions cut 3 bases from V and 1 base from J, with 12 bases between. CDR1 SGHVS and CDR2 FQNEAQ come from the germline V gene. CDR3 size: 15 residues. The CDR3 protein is CASSFGVPRNTEAFF. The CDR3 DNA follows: TGTGCCAGCAGCTTTGGAGTCCCGCGGAACACTGAAGCTTTCTTT.

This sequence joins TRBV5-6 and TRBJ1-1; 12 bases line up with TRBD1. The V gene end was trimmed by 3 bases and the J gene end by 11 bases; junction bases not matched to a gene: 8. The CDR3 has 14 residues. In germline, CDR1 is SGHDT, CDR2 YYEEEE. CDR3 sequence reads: CASSSGTGGLGAFF. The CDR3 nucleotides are TGTGCCAGCAGCTCCGGGACAGGGGGCCTGGGCGCTTTCTTT.

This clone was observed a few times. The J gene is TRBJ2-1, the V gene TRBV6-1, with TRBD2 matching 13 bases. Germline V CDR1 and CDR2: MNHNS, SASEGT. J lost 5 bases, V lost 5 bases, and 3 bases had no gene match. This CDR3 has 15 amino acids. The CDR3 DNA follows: TGTGCCAGCAGTACCGGGACTAGCGGGGACAATGAGCAGTTCTTC. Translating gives CASSTGTSGDNEQFF.

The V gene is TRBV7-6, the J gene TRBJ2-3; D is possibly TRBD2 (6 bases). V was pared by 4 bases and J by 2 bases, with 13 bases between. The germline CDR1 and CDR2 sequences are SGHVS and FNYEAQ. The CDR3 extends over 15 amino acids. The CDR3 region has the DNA TGTGCCAGCAGCTCAATGGGACTTTCCACAGATACGCAGTATTTT. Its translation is CASSSMGLSTDTQYF.

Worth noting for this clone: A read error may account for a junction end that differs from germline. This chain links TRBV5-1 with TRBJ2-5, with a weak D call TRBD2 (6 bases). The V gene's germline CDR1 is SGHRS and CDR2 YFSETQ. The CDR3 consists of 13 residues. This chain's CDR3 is CASSLSSDLGWHF. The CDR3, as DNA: TGCGCCAGCAGCTTGTCTAGCGACCTGGGGTGGCACTTC.

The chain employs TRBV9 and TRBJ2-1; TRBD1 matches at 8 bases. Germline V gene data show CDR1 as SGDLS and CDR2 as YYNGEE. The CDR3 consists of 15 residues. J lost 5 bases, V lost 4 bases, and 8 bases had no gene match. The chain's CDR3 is CASSPTGQGNNEQFF. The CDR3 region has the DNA TGTGCCAGCAGCCCCACTGGACAGGGAAACAATGAGCAGTTCTTC.

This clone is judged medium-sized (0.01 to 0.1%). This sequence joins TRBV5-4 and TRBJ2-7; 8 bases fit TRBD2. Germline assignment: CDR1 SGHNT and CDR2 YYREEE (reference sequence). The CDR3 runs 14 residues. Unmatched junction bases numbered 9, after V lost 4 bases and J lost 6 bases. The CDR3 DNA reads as TGTGCCAGCAGCCCCGGGAGGGGGTCTCGCGAGCAGTACTTC. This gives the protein CASSPGRGSREQYF.

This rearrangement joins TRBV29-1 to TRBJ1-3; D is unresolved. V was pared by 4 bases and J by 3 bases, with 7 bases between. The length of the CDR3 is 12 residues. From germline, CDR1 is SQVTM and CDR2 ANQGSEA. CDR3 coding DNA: TGCAGCGTTGCGATAGGTGGAAACACCATATATTTT. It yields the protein CSVAIGGNTIYF.

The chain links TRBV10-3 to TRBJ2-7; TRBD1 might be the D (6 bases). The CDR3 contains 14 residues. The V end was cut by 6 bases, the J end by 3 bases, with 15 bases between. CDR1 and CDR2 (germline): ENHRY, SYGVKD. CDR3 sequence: CAIRAGTNDYEQYF. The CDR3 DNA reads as TGTGCCATCAGAGCCGGGACAAATGACTACGAGCAGTACTTC.

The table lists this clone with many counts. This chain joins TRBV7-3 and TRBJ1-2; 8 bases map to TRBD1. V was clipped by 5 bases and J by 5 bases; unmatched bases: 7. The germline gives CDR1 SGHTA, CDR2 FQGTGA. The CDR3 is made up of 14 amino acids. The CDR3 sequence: CASSQGTGLYGYTF. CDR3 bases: TGTGCCAGCAGCCAGGGGACAGGACTATATGGCTACACCTTC.

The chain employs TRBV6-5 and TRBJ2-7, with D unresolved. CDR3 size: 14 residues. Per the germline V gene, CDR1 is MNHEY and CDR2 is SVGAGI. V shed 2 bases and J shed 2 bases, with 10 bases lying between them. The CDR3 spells CASSYGRSAYEQYF. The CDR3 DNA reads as TGTGCCAGCAGTTACGGCAGGTCTGCCTACGAGCAGTACTTC.

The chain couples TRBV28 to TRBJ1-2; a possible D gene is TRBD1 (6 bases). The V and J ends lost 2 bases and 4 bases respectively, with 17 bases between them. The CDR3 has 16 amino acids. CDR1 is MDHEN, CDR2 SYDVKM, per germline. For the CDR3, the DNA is TGTGCCAGCAGTTTAAGGGGGACTGAGCAAATCTATGGCTACACCTTC. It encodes CASSLRGTEQIYGYTF.

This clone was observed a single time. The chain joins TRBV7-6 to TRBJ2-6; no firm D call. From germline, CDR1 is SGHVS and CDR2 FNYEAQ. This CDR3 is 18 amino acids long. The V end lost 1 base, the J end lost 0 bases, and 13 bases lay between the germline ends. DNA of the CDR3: TGTGCCAGCAGCTTAGAGCCGTCCCTTCTCTCTGGGGCCAACGTCCTGACTTTC. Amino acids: CASSLEPSLLSGANVLTF.

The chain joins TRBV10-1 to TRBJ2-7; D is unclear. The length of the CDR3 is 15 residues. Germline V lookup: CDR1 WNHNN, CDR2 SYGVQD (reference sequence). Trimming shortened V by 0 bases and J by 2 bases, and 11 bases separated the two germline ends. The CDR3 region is CASSESIRVTYEQYF. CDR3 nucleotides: TGCGCCAGCAGTGAGTCGATTCGGGTTACCTACGAGCAGTACTTC.

The CDR3 region is CASSRRNNQPQHF. The CDR3 nucleotides read TGTGCCAGCAGCCGACGGAATAATCAGCCCCAGCATTTT. This rearrangement joins TRBV4-2 to TRBJ1-5; D is ambiguous. CDR1 and CDR2 from the germline V gene are LGHNA and YNFKEQ. This CDR3 has 13 residues. Between the trimmed V and J ends, which lost 4 bases and 4 bases, there was a span of 8 bases.